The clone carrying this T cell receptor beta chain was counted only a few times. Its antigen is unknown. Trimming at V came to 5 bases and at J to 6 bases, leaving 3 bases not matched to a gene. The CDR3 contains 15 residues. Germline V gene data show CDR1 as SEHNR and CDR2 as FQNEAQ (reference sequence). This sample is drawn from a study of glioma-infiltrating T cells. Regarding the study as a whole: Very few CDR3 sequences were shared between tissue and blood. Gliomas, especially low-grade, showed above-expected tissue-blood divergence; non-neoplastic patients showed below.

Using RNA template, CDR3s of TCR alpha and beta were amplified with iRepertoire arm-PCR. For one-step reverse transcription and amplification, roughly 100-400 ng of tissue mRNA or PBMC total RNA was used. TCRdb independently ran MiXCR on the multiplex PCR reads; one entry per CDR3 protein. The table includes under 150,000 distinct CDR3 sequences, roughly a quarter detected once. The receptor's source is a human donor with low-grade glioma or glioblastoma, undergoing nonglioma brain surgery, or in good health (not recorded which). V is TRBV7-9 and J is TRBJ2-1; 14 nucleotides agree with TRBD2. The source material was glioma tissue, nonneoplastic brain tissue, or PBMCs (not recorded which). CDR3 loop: CASSQTSGGANEQFF. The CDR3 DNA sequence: TGTGCCAGCAGCCAGACTAGCGGGGGGGCCAATGAGCAGTTCTTC.